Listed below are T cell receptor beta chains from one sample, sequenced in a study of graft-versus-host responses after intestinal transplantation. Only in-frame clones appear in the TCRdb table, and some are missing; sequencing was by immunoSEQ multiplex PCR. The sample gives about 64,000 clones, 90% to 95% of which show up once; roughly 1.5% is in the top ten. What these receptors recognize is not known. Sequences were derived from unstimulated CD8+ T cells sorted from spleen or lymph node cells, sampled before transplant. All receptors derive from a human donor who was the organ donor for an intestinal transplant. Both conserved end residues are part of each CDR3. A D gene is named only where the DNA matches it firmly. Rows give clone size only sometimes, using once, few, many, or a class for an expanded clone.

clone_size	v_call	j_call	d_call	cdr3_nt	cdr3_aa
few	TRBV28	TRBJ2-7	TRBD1	TGTGCCAGCAGTTCTCAGGGGGTTACGATTGACGAGCAGTACTTC	CASSSQGVTIDEQYF
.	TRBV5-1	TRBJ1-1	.	TGCGCCAGCACGAACAGCCATCAGGTCATGAACACTGAAGCTTTCTTT	CASTNSHQVMNTEAFF
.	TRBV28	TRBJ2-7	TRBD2	TGTGCCAGCAGTTGGGGACTAGCAGGCTACGAGCAGTACTTC	CASSWGLAGYEQYF
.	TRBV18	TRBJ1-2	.	TGTGCCAGCTCACGGGAACAGGGCGGTGTGGATGGCTACACCTTC	CASSREQGGVDGYTF
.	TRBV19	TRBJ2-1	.	TGTGCCAGTAGTGAACCTAGCGCAGACCACAATGAGCAGTTCTTC	CASSEPSADHNEQFF
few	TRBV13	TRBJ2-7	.	TGTGCCAGCAGCAGCGCGCTCGGGACTCCCTACGAGCAGTACTTC	CASSSALGTPYEQYF
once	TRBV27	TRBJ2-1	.	TGTGCCAGCACCTCCTTTGACTCCTCGTTCGGTGAGCAGTTCTTC	CASTSFDSSFGEQFF
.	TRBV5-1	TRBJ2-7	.	TGCGCCAGCAGCCCCAGTCGGCAGTACTTC	CASSPSRQYF
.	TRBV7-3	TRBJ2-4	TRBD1	TGTGCCAGCAGCTACCGGGACAGGGGGCCAGGTACGATCATTCAGTACTTC	CASSYRDRGPGTIIQYF
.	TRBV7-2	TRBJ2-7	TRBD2	TGTGCCAGCAGCCCGTTATCTAGCGGGATGTACGAGCAGTACTTC	CASSPLSSGMYEQYF
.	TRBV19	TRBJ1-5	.	TGTGCCAGTAGTATCTACTTCGGCAGGGGCAATCAGCCCCAGCATTTT	CASSIYFGRGNQPQHF
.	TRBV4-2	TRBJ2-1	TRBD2	TGTGCCAGCAGCCACCCTAGCGGGAGTTCCTACAATGAGCAGTTCTTC	CASSHPSGSSYNEQFF
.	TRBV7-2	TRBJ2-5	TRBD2	TGTGCCAGCAGCTCACGGTTGAGCGGGGTCGAAGAGACCCAGTACTTC	CASSSRLSGVEETQYF
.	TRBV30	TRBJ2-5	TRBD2	TGTGCCTGGAGTGTTCTGGGACTAGCGGCGTACCAAGAGACCCAGTACTTC	CAWSVLGLAAYQETQYF
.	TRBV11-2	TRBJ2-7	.	TGTGCCAGCAGCTTCTCCAGGGAAACGGACTTC	CASSFSRETDF
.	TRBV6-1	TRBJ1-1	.	TGTGCCAGCAGTGACAGGCTGGGGAACACTGAAGCTTTCTTT	CASSDRLGNTEAFF
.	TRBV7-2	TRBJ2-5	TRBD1	TGTGCCAGCAGCTTAGATCTGTGGGGACAGCGTGATCAAGAGACCCAGTACTTC	CASSLDLWGQRDQETQYF
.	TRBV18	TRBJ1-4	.	TGTGCCAGCTCACCGCGCAGGGATAAAAAACTGTTTTTT	CASSPRRDKKLFF
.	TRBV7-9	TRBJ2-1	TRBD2	TGTGCCAGCAGCTTTCCCCCGCGACTAGCGGGGGACAATGAGCAGTTCTTC	CASSFPPRLAGDNEQFF
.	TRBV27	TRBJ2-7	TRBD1	TGTGCCAGCAGTCACCCGGGACAGGGGTACGAGCAGTACTTC	CASSHPGQGYEQYF
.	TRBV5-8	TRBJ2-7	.	TGTGCCAGCAGCTTGCATCGTGTCGAGCAGTACTTC	CASSLHRVEQYF
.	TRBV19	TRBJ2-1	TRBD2	TGTGCCAGTAGTATGACTAGCGGGAAGAGCTCCTACAATGAGCAGTTCTTC	CASSMTSGKSSYNEQFF